This T cell receptor (beta chain) was retrieved from a study of blood T cell repertoires in COVID-19. Trimming removed 5 bases from V and 8 bases from J, with 15 bases in between. Germline-derived CDR1 and CDR2 are SEHNR and FQNEAQ (reference sequence). The CDR3 spans 13 residues. Methods used by the authors: Amplification of reference gene primers was used by the study to estimate nucleated cell counts. Only in-frame clones appear in the TCRdb table, and some are missing; sequencing was by immunoSEQ multiplex PCR. Clone size and the V and J calls come from that table; the DNA yielded D and trimming. The table lists about 98,000 clones, around nine tenths of them singletons.

This receptor was identified in a man aged 50-60 years with acute or convalescent COVID-19. Sequencing input: peripheral blood. This sequence joins TRBV7-9 and TRBJ1-1, with D maybe TRBD1 (6 bases). The CDR3 sequence is CASSNRQDREAFF. In nucleotides, the CDR3 is TGTGCCAGCAGCAATCGTCAGGACAGAGAAGCTTTCTTT.